The T cell receptor beta chain under discussion was sequenced for a study of spatial heterogeneity in lung cancer. Study overall: Consistently, beta-chain sequences turned up in larger numbers than alpha-chain sequences did. Mean representation of each unique TCR and UMI combination in the raw reads exceeded 9.5 occurrences.

V lost 4 bases and J lost 4, with 10 bases in between. The CDR3 loop spans 14 amino acids. Germline V gene data show CDR1 as SGHTA and CDR2 as FQGNSA. The time point denotes: sample taken at primary tumor resection. In each case, whole RNA from tumor, nontumor lung or frozen PBMC was sequenced unsorted. Samples were obtained from 65 to 80 donors, all untreated early-stage non-small cell lung cancer patients. This clonotype occurred many times. Individually, TCR cDNA molecules were each labelled with a unique molecular identifier. TCRdb passed the 5' RACE reads through MiXCR, listing each CDR3 protein once. The profile covers about 50,000 distinct CDR3 sequences, with 7.5% to 8% appearing a single time and approximately 13% taken by the ten largest.

The rearrangement links TRBV7-2 to TRBJ2-2; D is possibly TRBD2 (5 bases). This receptor was taken from a female donor with early-stage non-small cell lung cancer. The sample in question was PBMCs, obtained at surgery. The chain's CDR3 is CASSSTTSTGELFF. For the CDR3, the DNA is TGTGCCAGCAGCTCTACCACTAGCACCGGGGAGCTGTTTTTT. Drawing the rest from reference TRBV7-2 and TRBJ2-2, the complete variable domain is GAGVSQSPSNKVTEKGKDVELRCDPISGHTALYWYRQSLGQGLEFLIYFQGNSAPDKSGLPSDRFSAERTGGSVSTLTIQRTQQEDSAVYLCASSSTTSTGELFFGEGSRLTVL.